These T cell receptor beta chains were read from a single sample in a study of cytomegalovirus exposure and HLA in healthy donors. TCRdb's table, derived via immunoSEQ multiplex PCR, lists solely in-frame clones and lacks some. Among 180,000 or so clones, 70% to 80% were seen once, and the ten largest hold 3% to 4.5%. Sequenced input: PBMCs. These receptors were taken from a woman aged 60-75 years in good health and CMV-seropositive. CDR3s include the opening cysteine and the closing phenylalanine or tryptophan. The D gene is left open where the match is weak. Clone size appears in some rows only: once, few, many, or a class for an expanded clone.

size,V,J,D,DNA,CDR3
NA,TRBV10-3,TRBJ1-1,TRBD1,TGTGCCATCAGCATGGGACAGGGGGACACTGAAGCTTTCTTT,CAISMGQGDTEAFF
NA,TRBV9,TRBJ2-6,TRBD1,TGTGCTAGCAGCGTAGGGACAGGGTCCGTCTCTGGGGCCAACGTCCTGACTTTC,CASSVGTGSVSGANVLTF
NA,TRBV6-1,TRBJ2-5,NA,TGTGCCAGCAGTGAGGGAGTCGGACTCAGGGAGACCCAGTACTTC,CASSEGVGLRETQYF
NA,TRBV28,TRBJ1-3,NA,TGTGCCAGCATCCAAGGGAATTTGGGGCTTTCTGGAAACACCATATATTTT,CASIQGNLGLSGNTIYF
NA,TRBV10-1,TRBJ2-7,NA,TGCGCCAGCAGGGTCTCTGGGCAGCCGTACCCGCTCTCCTACGAGCAGTACTTC,CASRVSGQPYPLSYEQYF
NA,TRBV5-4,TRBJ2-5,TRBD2,TGTGCCAGCAGCGTTTTTATAGCGGGGGGTCAAGAGACCCAGTACTTC,CASSVFIAGGQETQYF
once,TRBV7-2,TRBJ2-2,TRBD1,TGTGCCAGCAGCTTCACAGGGGGTAGTACCGGGGAGCTGTTTTTT,CASSFTGGSTGELFF
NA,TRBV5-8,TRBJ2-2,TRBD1,TGTGCCAGCAGCTTACCGTCCCTGCACTTCCGGGACAGGGCCACCGGGGAGCTGTTTTTT,CASSLPSLHFRDRATGELFF
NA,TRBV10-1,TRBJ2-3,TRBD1,TGCGCCAAAAGGGGGGACAGGGGCTCGGATACGCAGTATTTT,CAKRGDRGSDTQYF
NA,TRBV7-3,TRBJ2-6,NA,TGTGCCAGCAGCTTAGGGCCGCCCATTGGGGCCAACGGCCTGACTTTC,CASSLGPPIGANGLTF
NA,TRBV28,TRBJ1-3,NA,TGTGCCAGCAGGCAGTCTGGAAACACCATATATTTT,CASRQSGNTIYF
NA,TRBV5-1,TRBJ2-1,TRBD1,TGCGCCAGCAGCTTACCTCGACAGGGACAGGACAATGAGCAGTTCTTC,CASSLPRQGQDNEQFF
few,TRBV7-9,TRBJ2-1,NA,TGTGCCAGCAGCTTAGTGGGCCTGGGGAGGCCTGAGCAGTTCTTC,CASSLVGLGRPEQFF
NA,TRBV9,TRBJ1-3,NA,TGTGCCAGCAGCGTCACGGGACAACTCGGAAACACCATATATTTT,CASSVTGQLGNTIYF
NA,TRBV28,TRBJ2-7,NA,TGTGCCAGCAGTTCACACACAGGGAGCTCCTACGAGCAGTACTTC,CASSSHTGSSYEQYF
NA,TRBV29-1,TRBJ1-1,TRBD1,TGCAGCGTCACCGGGACAGGGGTTGAAGCTTTCTTT,CSVTGTGVEAFF
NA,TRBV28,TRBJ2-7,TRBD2,TGTGCCAGCAGTTTTGCACTAGCGGCCACTTCCTACGAGCAGTACTTC,CASSFALAATSYEQYF
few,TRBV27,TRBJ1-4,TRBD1,TGTGCCAGCAGTCCTCGGACAGGGTTGACGGAAAAACTGTTTTTT,CASSPRTGLTEKLFF
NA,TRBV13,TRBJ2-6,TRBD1,TGTGCCAGCAGCTTATTTCTGGGACAGCCTTCTGGGGCCAACGGCCTGACTTTC,CASSLFLGQPSGANGLTF
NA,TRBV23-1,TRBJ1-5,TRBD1,TGCGCCAGCAGTCAATCGTGGGACAGGGGAGGTTGGCAGCCCCAGCATTTT,CASSQSWDRGGWQPQHF
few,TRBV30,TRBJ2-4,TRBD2,TGTGCCTGGAGTGACGGGGGGGCCAAAAACATTCAGTACTTC,CAWSDGGAKNIQYF
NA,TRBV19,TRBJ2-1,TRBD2,TGTGCCAGTAGTATTGGTCCCGGGACTAGAGACAATGAGCAGTTCTTC,CASSIGPGTRDNEQFF
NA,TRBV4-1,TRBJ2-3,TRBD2,TGCGCCAGCAGCCAAAAAGCGGGGGGCGGGGGAGATACGCAGTATTTT,CASSQKAGGGGDTQYF
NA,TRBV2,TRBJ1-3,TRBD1,TGTGCCAGCAGTAGGACAGGGAGCTCTGGAAACACCATATATTTT,CASSRTGSSGNTIYF
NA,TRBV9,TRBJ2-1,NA,TGTGCCAGCAGCGTGGAGGGGGCTAAGGTCAATGAGCAGTTCTTC,CASSVEGAKVNEQFF
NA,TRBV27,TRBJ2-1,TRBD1,TGTGCCAGCAGTCGAGCGGGTCGTTGGGACAGGGGCTACAATGAGCAGTTCTTC,CASSRAGRWDRGYNEQFF
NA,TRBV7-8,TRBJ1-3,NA,TGTGCCAGCAGCCCCCTCCCCGGTAGCTCTGGAAACACCATATATTTT,CASSPLPGSSGNTIYF
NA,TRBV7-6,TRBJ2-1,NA,TGTGCCAGCAGCTTAGTGACAGGCACAGGAGCCTACAATGAGCAGTTCTTC,CASSLVTGTGAYNEQFF
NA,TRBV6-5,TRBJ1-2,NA,TGTGCCAGCAGTTACTTCCAGAACTATGGCTACACCTTC,CASSYFQNYGYTF
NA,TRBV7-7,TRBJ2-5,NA,TGTGCTAGCAGCTTAGCGCCCAGCCAAGAGACCCAGTACTTC,CASSLAPSQETQYF
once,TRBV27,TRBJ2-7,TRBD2,TGTGCCAGCAGTTCCACCGGGGGGACTCCACGGGGCTACGAGCAGTACTTC,CASSSTGGTPRGYEQYF
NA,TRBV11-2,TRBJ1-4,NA,TGTGCCAGCAGCCAAGGGAGAACTAATGAAAAACTGTTTTTT,CASSQGRTNEKLFF
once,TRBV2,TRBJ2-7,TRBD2,TGTGCCAGCAGCGAGACTAGCGGGCCCTACGAGCAGTACTTC,CASSETSGPYEQYF
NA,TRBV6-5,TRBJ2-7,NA,TGTGCCAGCAGTTATCGGGGAATAGACGAGCAGTACTTC,CASSYRGIDEQYF
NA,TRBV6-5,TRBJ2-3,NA,TGTGCCAGCAGTTACACCGGACTTTCAGATACGCAGTATTTT,CASSYTGLSDTQYF
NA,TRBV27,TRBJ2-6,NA,TGTGCCAGCAGCTATGGGGGGTTGGGGGCCAACGTCCTGACTTTC,CASSYGGLGANVLTF
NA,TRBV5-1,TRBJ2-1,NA,TGCGCCAGCAGCCCAGCGCGGGGGCGAATCAATGAGCAGTTCTTC,CASSPARGRINEQFF
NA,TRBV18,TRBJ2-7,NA,TGTGCCAGCTCACCACCCCTGCGGGGACCCTACGAGCAGTACTTC,CASSPPLRGPYEQYF
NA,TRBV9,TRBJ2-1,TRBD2,TGTGCCAGCAGCGCCACTAGCGGGAGTGGGAATGAGCAGTTCTTC,CASSATSGSGNEQFF